The sequence of this T cell receptor beta chain was determined in a study of T cells after yellow fever vaccination. Study in general: Some fractions had low cell numbers, and these were prepared with SMART-Seq v4 Ultra Low Input.

Trimming took 3 bases from V and 7 from J, leaving 11 bases between them. CDR1 SGHNT and CDR2 YYREEE come from the germline V gene (reference sequence). This CDR3 has 12 residues. TCR cDNA was made by 5'RACE template switching, adding a universal primer site and UMIs. TCRdb reanalysed the 5' RACE reads using MiXCR and keeps one entry per CDR3 protein. The sample includes 300,000 to 350,000 distinct CDR3 sequences, roughly 10% of them seen just once. Study outcomes and limitations: Clonotype sharing between CD4 and CD8 compartments was small.

A word on this clonotype: Its cognate antigen is unknown.

The starting material was CD4+ T cells sorted from PBMCs, obtained 45 days after the yellow fever booster vaccination. The sequence was collected from a young man who received the YFV17D yellow fever vaccine. The chain employs TRBV5-4 and TRBJ2-7; possibly TRBD1 for D (5 bases). CDR3 in amino acids: CASSSGWREQYF. In DNA, the CDR3 is TGTGCCAGCAGCTCAGGGTGGCGGGAGCAGTACTTC.